This T cell receptor (beta chain) was sequenced during a study of beta chain features in type 1 diabetes. A CD45RO/CCR7/CD25/CD127/CD95/CD27 panel sorted naive, central memory, regulatory and stem cell-like memory CD4+ cells. The authors reverse transcribed all of the isolated RNA, so sequencing captured expressed TCRB transcripts. This table comes from immunoSEQ multiplex PCR, and its TCRdb copy is limited to in-frame clones, with some not included. The repertoire holds under 300,000 clones, with 8% as singletons. The sequence was obtained from a woman between 18 and 29 years old in good health. Sequencing input: central memory CD4+ T cells from blood.

The CDR3 coding sequence is TGCGCCAGCAGCCACAGGGTAGGCACAGATACGCAGTATTTT. The encoded protein is CASSHRVGTDTQYF. The V call is TRBV4-1, the J call TRBJ2-3, with D maybe TRBD1 (5 bases). CDR1 is MGHRA and CDR2 is YSYEKL in the germline V gene. The V end was cut by 3 bases, the J end by 1 base, with 8 bases between. The CDR3 consists of 14 residues.